The sequence of this T cell receptor (beta chain) was determined in a study of breast tumors, draining lymph nodes, adjacent tissues. The germline V gene encodes CDR1 SGHNT and CDR2 YENEEA. J was trimmed by 10 bases and V by 5 bases; bases with no gene match: 4. There are 12 residues in the CDR3. Via MiXCR, TCRdb re-called the multiplex PCR reads, giving one row per CDR3 protein. Here the sample spans approximately 150,000 distinct CDR3 sequences, 30% to 35% being singletons. In its sample, this clonotype was seen many times. The antigen is undetermined. Axillary draining lymph nodes of breast cancer patients supplied the node samples. Points from the study as a whole: Tumor and nontumor repertoires were significantly more similar in luminal-like than in basal-like breast cancer. Tumor T cell lymph node origin was a supported hypothesis, not proven. Findings are consistent with lymph node origin and intratumoral expansion of most tumor T cells.

The chain is built from TRBV11-3 and TRBJ2-2; 7 bases are a match to TRBD1. This sequence was found in a female donor with breast cancer. Some clones in this sample may be carry-over from other donors' samples. Sample: axillary lymph node tissue. The DNA of the CDR3 is TGTGCCAGCAGCGGCACAGGGGAGGAGCTGTTTTTT. Amino acids: CASSGTGEELFF.